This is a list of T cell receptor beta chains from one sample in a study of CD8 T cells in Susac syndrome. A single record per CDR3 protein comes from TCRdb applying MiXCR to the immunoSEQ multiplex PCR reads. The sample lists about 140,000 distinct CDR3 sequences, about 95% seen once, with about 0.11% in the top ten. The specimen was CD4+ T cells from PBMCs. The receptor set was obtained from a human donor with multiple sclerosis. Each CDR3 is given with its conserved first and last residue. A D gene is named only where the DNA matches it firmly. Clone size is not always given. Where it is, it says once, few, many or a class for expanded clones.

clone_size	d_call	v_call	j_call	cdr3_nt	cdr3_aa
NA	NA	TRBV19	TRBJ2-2	TGTGCCAGTAGTATTGGGCGTGGGGAGCTGTTTTTT	CASSIGRGELFF
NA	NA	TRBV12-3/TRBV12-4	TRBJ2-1	TGTGCCAGCAGTTGGTCGGGATACAATGAGCAGTTCTTC	CASSWSGYNEQFF
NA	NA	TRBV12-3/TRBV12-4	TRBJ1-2	TGTGCCAGCAGTCCAGACAGCTACTATGGCTACACCTTC	CASSPDSYYGYTF
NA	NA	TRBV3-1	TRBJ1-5	TGTGCCAGCAGCCAAGATCGCATTCAGCCCCAGCATTTT	CASSQDRIQPQHF
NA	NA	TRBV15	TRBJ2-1	TGTGCCACCAGCAGAGATCACCCACTAGCTGTGTCAAACAATGAGCAGTTCTTC	CATSRDHPLAVSNNEQFF
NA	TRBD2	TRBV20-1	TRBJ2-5	TGCAGTGCTAGCACGGGACTACAAGAGACCCAGTACTTC	CSASTGLQETQYF
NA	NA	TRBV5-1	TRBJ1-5	TGCGCCAGCAGCCCAGAGTTTTTGGGGAGCAATCAGCCCCAGCATTTT	CASSPEFLGSNQPQHF
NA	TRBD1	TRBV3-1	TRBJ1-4	TGTGCCAGCAGCCAGAGGGGACAGGGGGATTTTCGGGAAAAACTGTTTTTT	CASSQRGQGDFREKLFF
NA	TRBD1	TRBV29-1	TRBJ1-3	TGCAGCGCTAACAGGGGACCTGGAAACACCATATATTTT	CSANRGPGNTIYF
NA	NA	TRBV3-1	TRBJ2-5	TGTGCCAGCAGCCCCGGGGACTTCGAAGAGACCCAGTACTTC	CASSPGDFEETQYF
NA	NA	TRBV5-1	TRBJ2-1	TGCGCCAGCAGCTTGGTAGGGGGAGTCACTGAGCAGTTCTTC	CASSLVGGVTEQFF
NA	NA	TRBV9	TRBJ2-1	TGTGCCAGCAGCGTAGCCGGGGGCGGCTACAATGAGCAGTTCTTC	CASSVAGGGYNEQFF
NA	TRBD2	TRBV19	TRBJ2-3	TGTGCCAGTAGCCGAAGACTAGCGGGGGGCACAGATACGCAGTATTTT	CASSRRLAGGTDTQYF
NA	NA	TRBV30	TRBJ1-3	TGTGCCTGGAAGGGGCCTGTCTCTGGAAACACCATATATTTT	CAWKGPVSGNTIYF
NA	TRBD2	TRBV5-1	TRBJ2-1	TGCGCCAGCAGCCTGAGGTCCAGCGGGGGTTACAATGAGCAGTTCTTC	CASSLRSSGGYNEQFF
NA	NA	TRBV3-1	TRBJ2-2	TGTGCCAGCAGCCAAATGGGCGGGGAGCTGTTTTTT	CASSQMGGELFF
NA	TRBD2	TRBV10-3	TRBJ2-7	TGTGCCATCAGTGACCCACTAGCGGGTGCCATCGAGCAGTACTTC	CAISDPLAGAIEQYF
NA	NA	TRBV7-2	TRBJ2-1	TGTGCCAGCAGCTTTGGCGGGGGCGTCTACAATGAGCAGTTCTTC	CASSFGGGVYNEQFF
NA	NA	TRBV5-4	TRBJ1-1	TGTGCCAGCAGCCAATCACAGGTGGCCAATGGAGAAGCTTTCTTT	CASSQSQVANGEAFF
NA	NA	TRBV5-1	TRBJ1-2	TGCGCCAGCAGCCGATCTTCCAGGGGAACTAACTATGGCTACACCTTC	CASSRSSRGTNYGYTF
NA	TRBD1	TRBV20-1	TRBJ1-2	TGCAGTGCTCCCCGGTGGAACAGGGGGCTTTATGGCTACACCTTC	CSAPRWNRGLYGYTF
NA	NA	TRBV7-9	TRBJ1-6	TGTGCCAGCAGCACGACTGGTAATTCACCCCTCCACTTT	CASSTTGNSPLHF
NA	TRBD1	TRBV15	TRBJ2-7	TGTGCCACCAGCACACCTGGGACAGGGAGGTCCGAGCAGTACTTC	CATSTPGTGRSEQYF
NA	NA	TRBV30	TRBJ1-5	TGTGCCTGGAGTGTAGGCGGAAATCAGCCCCAGCATTTT	CAWSVGGNQPQHF
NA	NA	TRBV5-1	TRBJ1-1	TGCGCCAGCAGCTGGGGAAGTGGTGGGGCCAACCCTGGAGAAGCTTTCTTT	CASSWGSGGANPGEAFF
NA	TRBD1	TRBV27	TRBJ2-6	TGTGCCAGCAGTCCTCGACAGGGCCCCAACGTCCTGACTTTC	CASSPRQGPNVLTF
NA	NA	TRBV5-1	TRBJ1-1	TGCGCCAGCAGCTCGCAACAGGGTCGGAACACTGAAGCTTTCTTT	CASSSQQGRNTEAFF
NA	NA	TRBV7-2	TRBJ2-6	TGTGCCAGCAGCTTAGGACGGAGCTCTGGGGCCAACGTCCTGACTTTC	CASSLGRSSGANVLTF
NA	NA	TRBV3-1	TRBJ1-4	TGTGCCAGCAGCCAAGATACAGGAAGAACTAATGAAAAACTGTTTTTT	CASSQDTGRTNEKLFF
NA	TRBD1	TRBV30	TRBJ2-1	TGTGCCTGGTCCCCGGACAGGGAGTACAATGAGCAGTTCTTC	CAWSPDREYNEQFF
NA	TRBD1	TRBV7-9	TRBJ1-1	TGTGCCAGCAGCTTAGAGGGGACAGGGGGCACTGAAGCTTTCTTT	CASSLEGTGGTEAFF
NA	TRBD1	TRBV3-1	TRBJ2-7	TGTGCCAGCGTCCCCGGGACAGGGACCCACGAGCAGTACTTC	CASVPGTGTHEQYF
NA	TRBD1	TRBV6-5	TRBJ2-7	TGTGCCAGCAGTGACCGGGACAGGGGGCAGGACGAGCAGTACTTC	CASSDRDRGQDEQYF
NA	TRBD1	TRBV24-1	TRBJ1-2	TGTGCCACCACTGACAGGGCCCTCGCCATTTATGGCTACACCTTC	CATTDRALAIYGYTF
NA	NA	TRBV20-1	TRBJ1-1	TGCAGTGCTAGAGCCCAGACCCGGGGGAACACTGAAGCTTTCTTT	CSARAQTRGNTEAFF
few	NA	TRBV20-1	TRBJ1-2	TGCAGTGCCCCCAGGAACTATGGCTACACCTTC	CSAPRNYGYTF
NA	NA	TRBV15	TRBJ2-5	TGTGCCAGCGGATACAGGGTTGCAGAGACCCAGTACTTC	CASGYRVAETQYF
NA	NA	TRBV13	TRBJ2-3	TGTGCCAGCAGTTACGGGACTCCAATAGATACGCAGTATTTT	CASSYGTPIDTQYF
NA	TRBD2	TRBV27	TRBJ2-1	TGTGCCAGCAGTTCACCATCTAGCGGGAGCTACAATGAGCAGTTCTTC	CASSSPSSGSYNEQFF
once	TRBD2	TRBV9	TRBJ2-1	TGTGCCAGCAGCCTCCAGCGGGAGGAGTTCAATGAGCAGTTCTTC	CASSLQREEFNEQFF
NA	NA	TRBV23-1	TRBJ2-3	TGCGCCAGCAGTCGCCGCCGGGACGGTAGCACAGATACGCAGTATTTT	CASSRRRDGSTDTQYF
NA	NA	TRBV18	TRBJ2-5	TGTGCCAGCTCACAGACTAGTGGCGGGGAGACCCAGTACTTC	CASSQTSGGETQYF
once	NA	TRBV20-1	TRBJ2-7	TGCAGTGCTAGAGATCGGGGAGTGGGCTACGAGCAGTACTTC	CSARDRGVGYEQYF
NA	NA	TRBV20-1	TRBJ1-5	TGCAGTGCTAGGGGTGGGACGGACAATCAGCCCCAGCATTTT	CSARGGTDNQPQHF
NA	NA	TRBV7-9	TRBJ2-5	TGTGCCAGCAGCGCCCGGCTCAGTACACAAGAGACCCAGTACTTC	CASSARLSTQETQYF
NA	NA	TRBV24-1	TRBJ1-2	TGTGCCACCAGTGAGACCGGAGGCTCGAACTATGGCTACACCTTC	CATSETGGSNYGYTF
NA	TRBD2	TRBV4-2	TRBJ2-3	TGTGCCAGCAGCCAAGCTCCCCACTCTCTAGCGGGAGACCCAGATACGCAGTATTTT	CASSQAPHSLAGDPDTQYF
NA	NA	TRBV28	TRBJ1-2	TGTGCCAGCAGAGCGCAGTTTGCCTCTGGCTACACCTTC	CASRAQFASGYTF
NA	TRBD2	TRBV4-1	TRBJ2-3	TGCGCCAGCCACAAAATACCTCTAGCGGGAGGGCAGGATACGCAGTATTTT	CASHKIPLAGGQDTQYF